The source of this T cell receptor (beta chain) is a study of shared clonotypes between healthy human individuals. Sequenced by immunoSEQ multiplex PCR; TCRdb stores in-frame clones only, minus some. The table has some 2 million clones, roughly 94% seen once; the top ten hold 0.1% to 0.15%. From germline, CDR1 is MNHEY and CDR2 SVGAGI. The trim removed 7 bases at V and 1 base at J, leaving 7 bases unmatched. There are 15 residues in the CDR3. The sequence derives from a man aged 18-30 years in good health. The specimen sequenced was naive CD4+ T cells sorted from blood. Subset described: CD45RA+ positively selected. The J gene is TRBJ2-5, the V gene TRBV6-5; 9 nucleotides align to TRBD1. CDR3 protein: CASNRGQGPQETQYF. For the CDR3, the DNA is TGTGCCAGCAACCGGGGACAGGGCCCCCAAGAGACCCAGTACTTC.